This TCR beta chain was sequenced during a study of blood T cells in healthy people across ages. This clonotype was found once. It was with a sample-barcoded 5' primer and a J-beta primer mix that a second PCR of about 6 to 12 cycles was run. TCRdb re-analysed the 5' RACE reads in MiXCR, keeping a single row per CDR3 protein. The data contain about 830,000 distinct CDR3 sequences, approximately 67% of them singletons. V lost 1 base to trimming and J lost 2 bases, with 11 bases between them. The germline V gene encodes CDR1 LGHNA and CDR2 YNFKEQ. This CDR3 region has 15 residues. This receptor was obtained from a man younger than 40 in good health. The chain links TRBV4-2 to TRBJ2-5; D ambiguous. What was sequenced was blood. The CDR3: CASSQARVGQETQYF. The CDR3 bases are TGTGCCAGCAGCCAAGCTCGGGTAGGGCAAGAGACCCAGTACTTC.